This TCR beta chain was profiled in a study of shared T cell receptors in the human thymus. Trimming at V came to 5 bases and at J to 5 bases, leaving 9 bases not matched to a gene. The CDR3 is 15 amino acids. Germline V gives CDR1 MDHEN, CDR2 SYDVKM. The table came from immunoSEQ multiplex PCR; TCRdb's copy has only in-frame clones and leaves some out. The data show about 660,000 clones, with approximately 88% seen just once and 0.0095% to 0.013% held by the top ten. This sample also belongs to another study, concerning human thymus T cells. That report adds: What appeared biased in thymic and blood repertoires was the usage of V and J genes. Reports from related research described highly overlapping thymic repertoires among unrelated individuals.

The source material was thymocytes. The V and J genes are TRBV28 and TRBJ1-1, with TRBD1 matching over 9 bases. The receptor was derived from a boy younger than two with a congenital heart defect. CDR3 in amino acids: CASSPLTGGGTEAFF. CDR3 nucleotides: TGTGCCAGCAGTCCGTTGACAGGGGGTGGGACTGAAGCTTTCTTT.